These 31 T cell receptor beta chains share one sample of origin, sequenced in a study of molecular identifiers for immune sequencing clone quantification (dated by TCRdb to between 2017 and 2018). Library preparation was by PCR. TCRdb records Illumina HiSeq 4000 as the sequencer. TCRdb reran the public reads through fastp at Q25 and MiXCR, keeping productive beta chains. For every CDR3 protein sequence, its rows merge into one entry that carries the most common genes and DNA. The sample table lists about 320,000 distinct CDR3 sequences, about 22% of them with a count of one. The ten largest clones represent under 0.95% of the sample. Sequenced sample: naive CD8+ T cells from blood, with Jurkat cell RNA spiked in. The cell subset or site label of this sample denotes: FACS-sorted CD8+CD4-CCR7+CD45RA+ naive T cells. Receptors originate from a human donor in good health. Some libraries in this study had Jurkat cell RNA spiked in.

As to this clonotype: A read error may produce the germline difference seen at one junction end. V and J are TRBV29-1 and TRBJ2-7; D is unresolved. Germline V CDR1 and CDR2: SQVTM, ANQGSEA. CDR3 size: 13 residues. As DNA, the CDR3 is TGCAGCGTTGTCTATGGCTACTCCTACGAGCGGTACTTC. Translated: CSVVYGYSYERYF.

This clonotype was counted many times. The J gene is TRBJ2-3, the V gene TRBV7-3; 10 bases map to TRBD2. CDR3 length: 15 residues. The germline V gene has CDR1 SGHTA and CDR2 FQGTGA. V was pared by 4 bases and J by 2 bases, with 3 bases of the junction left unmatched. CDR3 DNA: TGTGCCAGCAGCTCCACTAGCGGGAACACAGATACGCAGTATTTT. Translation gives CASSSTSGNTDTQYF.

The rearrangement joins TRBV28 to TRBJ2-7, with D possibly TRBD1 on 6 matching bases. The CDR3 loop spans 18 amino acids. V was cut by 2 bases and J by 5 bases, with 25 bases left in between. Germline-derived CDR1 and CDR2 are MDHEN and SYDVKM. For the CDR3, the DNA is TGTGCCAGCAGTTTAGGAAGGCCGGAGGCCAGGGGATTGCACGAGCAGTACTTC. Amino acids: CASSLGRPEARGLHEQYF.

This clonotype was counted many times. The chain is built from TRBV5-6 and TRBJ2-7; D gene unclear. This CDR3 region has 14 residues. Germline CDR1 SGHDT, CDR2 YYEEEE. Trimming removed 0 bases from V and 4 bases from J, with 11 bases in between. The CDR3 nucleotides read TGTGCCAGCAGCTTGGGGGTGTCTGCATACGAGCAGTACTTC. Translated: CASSLGVSAYEQYF.

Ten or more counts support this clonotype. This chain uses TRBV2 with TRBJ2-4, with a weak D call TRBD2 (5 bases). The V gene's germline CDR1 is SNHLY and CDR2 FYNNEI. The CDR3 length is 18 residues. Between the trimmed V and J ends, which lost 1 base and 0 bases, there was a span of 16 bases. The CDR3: CASSEVVPGEIAKNIQYF. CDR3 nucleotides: TGTGCCAGCAGTGAAGTAGTCCCCGGGGAAATAGCCAAAAACATTCAGTACTTC.

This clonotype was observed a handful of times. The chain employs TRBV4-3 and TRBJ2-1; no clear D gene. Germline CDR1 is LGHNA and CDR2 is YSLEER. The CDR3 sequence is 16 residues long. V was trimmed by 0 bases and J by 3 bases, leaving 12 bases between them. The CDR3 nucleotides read TGCGCCAGCAGCCAAGAGCGCGGAACCAGCTACAATGAGCAGTTCTTC. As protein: CASSQERGTSYNEQFF.

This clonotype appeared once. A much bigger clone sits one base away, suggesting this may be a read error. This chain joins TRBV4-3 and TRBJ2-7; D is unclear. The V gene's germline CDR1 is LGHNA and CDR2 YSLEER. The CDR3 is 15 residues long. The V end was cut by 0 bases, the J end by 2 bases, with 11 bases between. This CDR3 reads CASSQDRARPYEQYV. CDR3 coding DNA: TGCGCCAGCAGCCAAGATCGGGCGCGACCCTACGAGCAGTACGTC.

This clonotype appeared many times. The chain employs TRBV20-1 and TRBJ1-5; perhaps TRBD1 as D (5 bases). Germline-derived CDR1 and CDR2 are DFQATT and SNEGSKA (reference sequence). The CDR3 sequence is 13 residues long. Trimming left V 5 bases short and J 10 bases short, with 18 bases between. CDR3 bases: TGCAGTGCTCGGGGGGGGGTTTCGGGCCCCCAGCATTTT. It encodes CSARGGVSGPQHF.

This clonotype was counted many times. The CDR3 sequence: CASRYATNEKLFF. The CDR3 DNA reads as TGTGCCTCCCGATATGCAACTAATGAAAAACTGTTTTTT. V and J are TRBV12-3 or TRBV12-4 and TRBJ1-4; no firm D call. V was cut by 11 bases and J by 0 bases, with 10 bases left in between. The CDR3 is made up of 13 amino acids.

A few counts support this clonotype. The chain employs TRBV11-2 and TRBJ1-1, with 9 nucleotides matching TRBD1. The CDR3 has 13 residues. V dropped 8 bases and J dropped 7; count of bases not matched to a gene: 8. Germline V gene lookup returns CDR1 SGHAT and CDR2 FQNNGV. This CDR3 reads CASGRDRDVEAFF. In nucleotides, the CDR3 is TGTGCCAGCGGCCGGGACAGGGATGTTGAAGCTTTCTTT.

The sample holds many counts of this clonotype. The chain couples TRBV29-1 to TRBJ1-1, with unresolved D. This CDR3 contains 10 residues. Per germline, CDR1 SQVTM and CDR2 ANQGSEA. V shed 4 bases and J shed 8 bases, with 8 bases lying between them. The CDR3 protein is CSVVVQEAFF. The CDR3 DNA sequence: TGCAGCGTTGTGGTGCAGGAAGCTTTCTTT.

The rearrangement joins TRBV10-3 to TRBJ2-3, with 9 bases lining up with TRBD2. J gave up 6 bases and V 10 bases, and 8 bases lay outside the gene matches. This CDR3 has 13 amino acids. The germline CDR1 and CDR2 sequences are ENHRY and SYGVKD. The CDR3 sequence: CATLAGTDDTQYF. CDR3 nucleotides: TGTGCCACACTAGCGGGCACCGACGATACGCAGTATTTT.

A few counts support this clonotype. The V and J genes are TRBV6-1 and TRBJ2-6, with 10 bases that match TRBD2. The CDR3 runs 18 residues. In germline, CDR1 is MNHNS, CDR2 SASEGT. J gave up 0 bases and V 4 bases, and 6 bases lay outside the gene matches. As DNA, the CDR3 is TGTGCCAGCAGTGGCGGACTAGCGGCACTCTCTGGGGCCAACGTCCTGACTTTC. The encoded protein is CASSGGLAALSGANVLTF.

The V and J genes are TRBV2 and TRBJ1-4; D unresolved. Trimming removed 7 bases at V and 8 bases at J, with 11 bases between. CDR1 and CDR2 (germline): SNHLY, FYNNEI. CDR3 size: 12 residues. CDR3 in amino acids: CASNTGREKLFF. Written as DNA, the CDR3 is TGTGCCAGCAACACGGGGAGGGAAAAACTGTTTTTT.

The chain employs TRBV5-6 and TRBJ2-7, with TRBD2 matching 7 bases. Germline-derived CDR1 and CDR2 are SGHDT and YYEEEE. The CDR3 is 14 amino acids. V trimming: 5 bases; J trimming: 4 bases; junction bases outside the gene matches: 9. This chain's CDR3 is CASSMGGIRYEQYF. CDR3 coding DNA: TGTGCCAGCAGTATGGGGGGGATTAGGTACGAGCAGTACTTC.

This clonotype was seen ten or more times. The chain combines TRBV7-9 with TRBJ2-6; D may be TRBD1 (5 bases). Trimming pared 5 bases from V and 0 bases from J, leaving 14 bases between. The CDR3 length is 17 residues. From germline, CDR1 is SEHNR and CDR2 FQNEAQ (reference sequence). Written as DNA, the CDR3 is TGTGCCAGCAGCAACTTGGACAACCCCTCTGGGGCCAACGTCCTGACTTTC. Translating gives CASSNLDNPSGANVLTF.

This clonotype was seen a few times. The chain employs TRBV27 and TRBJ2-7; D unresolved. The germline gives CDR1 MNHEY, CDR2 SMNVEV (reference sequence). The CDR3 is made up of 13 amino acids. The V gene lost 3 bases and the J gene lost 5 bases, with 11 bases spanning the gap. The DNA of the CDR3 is TGTGCCAGCAGTTTTGGCTGGGCCCACGAGCAGTACTTC. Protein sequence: CASSFGWAHEQYF.

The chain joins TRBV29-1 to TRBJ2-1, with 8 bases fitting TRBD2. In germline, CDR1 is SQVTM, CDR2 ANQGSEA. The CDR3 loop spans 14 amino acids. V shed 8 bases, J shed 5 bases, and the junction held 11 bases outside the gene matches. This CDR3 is CSTGELAANNEQFF. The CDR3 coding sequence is TGCAGCACAGGTGAACTAGCGGCTAACAATGAGCAGTTCTTC.

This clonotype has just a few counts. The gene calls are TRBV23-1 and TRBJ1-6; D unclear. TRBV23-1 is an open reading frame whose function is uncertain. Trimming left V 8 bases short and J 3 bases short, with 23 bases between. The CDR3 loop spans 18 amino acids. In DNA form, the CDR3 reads TGCGCCAGCCAAAAACCCAACTTCGTGCCGGGCTATAATTCACCCCTCCACTTT. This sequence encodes CASQKPNFVPGYNSPLHF.

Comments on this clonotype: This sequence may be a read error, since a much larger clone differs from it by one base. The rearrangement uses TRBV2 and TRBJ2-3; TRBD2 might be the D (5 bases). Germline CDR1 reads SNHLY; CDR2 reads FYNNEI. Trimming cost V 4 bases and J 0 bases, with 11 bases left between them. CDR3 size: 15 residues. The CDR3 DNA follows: TGTGCCAGCAGTGCGACTATTGCTAGCACAGATACGCAGTATTTT. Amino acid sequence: CASSATIASTDTQYF.

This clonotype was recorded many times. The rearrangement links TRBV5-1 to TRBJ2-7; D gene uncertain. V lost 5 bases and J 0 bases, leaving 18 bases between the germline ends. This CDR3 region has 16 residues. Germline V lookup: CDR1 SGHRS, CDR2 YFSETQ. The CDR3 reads CASSETPGRRSYEQYF. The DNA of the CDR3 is TGCGCCAGCAGTGAAACCCCCGGACGGCGCTCCTACGAGCAGTACTTC.

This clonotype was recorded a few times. The CDR3 nucleotides read TGTGCCAGCAGCGTAGCCGACCCTTTCATTTTCACAGATACGCAGTATTTT. Residues: CASSVADPFIFTDTQYF. The J gene is TRBJ2-3, the V gene TRBV9; no clear D. The CDR3 loop spans 17 amino acids. Trimming took off 0 bases at V and 2 bases at J, with 16 bases between the two ends. Germline loops: CDR1 SGDLS, CDR2 YYNGEE. Filled out from reference TRBV9 and TRBJ2-3, the complete variable domain reads DSGVTQTPKHLITATGQRVTLRCSPRSGDLSVYWYQQSLDQGLQFLIQYYNGEERAKGNILERFSAQQFPDLHSELNLSSLELGDSALYFCASSVADPFIFTDTQYFGPGTRLTVL.

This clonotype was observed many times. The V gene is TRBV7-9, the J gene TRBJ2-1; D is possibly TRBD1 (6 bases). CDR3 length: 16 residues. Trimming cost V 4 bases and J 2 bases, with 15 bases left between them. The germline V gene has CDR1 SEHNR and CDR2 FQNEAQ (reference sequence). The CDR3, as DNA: TGTGCCAGCAGCTGGGACATCCGTGGAGCCTACAATGAGCAGTTCTTC. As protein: CASSWDIRGAYNEQFF.

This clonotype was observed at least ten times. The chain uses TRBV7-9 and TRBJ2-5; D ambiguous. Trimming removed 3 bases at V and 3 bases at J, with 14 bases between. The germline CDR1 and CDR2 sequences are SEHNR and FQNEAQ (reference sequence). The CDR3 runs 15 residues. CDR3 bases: TGTGCCAGCAGCTTTATCTTAGGTCAGAAAGAGACCCAGTACTTC. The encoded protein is CASSFILGQKETQYF.

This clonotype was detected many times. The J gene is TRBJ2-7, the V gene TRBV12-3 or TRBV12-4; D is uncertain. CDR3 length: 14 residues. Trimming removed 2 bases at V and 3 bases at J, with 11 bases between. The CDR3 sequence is CASSLKVRGYEQYF. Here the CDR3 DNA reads TGTGCCAGCAGTTTAAAGGTTAGAGGCTACGAGCAGTACTTC.

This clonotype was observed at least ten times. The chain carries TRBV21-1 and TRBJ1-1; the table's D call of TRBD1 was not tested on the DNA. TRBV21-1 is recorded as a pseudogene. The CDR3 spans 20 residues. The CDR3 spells CASSKVPSREPGGLNTEAFF. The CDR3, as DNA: TGTGCCAGCAGCAAAGTTCCTTCAAGGGAACCAGGGGGCCTCAACACTGAAGCTTTCTTT.

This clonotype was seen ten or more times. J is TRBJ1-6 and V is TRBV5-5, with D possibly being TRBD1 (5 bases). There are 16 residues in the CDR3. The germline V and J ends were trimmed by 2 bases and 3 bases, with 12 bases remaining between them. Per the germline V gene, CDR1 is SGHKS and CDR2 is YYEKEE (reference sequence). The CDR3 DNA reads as TGTGCCAGCAGCTTCACCGGGACGGACTATAATTCACCCCTCCACTTT. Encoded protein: CASSFTGTDYNSPLHF. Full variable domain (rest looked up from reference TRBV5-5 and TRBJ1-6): DAGVTQSPTHLIKTRGQQVTLRCSPISGHKSVSWYQQVLGQGPQFIFQYYEKEERGRGNFPDRFSARQFPNYSSELNVNALLLGDSALYLCASSFTGTDYNSPLHFGNGTRLTVT.

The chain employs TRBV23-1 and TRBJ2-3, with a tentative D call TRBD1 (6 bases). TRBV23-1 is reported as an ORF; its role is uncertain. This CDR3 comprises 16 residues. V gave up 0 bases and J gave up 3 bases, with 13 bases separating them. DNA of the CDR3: TGCGCCAGCAGTCAATCCATACAGGGAGTTACAGATACGCAGTATTTT. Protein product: CASSQSIQGVTDTQYF.

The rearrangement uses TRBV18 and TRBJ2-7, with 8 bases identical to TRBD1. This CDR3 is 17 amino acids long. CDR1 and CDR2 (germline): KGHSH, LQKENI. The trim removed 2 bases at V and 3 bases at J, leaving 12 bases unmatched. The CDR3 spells CASSPEGRGPLYYEQYF. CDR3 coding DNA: TGTGCCAGCTCACCAGAGGGCAGGGGGCCCCTCTACTACGAGCAGTACTTC.

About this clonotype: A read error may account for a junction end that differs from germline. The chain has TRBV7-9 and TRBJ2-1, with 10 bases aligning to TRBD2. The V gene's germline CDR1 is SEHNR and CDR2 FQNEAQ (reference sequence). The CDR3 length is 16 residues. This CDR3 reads CASSLGVAGGPNGQFF. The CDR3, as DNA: TGTGCCAGCAGCTTAGGGGTAGCGGGAGGACCCAATGGGCAGTTCTTC.

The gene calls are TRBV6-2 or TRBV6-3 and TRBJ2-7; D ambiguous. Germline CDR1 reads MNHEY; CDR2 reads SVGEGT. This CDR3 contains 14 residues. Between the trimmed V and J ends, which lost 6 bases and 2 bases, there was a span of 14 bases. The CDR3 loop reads CASSYDGSTYEQYF. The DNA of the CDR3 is TGTGCCAGCAGCTACGACGGGTCCACCTACGAGCAGTACTTC.